Each of the 25 T cell receptor beta chains below was sequenced from the same sample in a study of early T cells in non-severe SARS-CoV-2 infection. MiXCR was run by TCRdb on the 5' RACE reads, yielding one entry per CDR3 protein. The table has more than 45,000 distinct CDR3 sequences, roughly 12% seen once. Sample: whole blood. The origin of the receptors is an adult who was a healthcare worker with PCR-confirmed SARS-CoV-2 infection or an uninfected control (not recorded which).

Many counts were recorded for this clonotype. The V gene is TRBV27, the J gene TRBJ2-7, with D uncertain. The CDR3 covers 15 residues. V lost 4 bases and J lost 0, with 13 bases in between. Germline V gene sequence: CDR1 MNHEY, CDR2 SMNVEV (reference sequence). CDR3: CASSSEQVHSYEQYF. The DNA for the CDR3 is TGTGCCAGCAGTTCCGAGCAGGTACACTCCTACGAGCAGTACTTC.

This clonotype was picked up many times. This chain joins TRBV20-1 and TRBJ1-3, with 8 bases identical to TRBD1. The CDR3 is 14 amino acids. The germline gives CDR1 DFQATT, CDR2 SNEGSKA (reference sequence). V was clipped by 4 bases and J by 6 bases; unmatched bases: 8. CDR3 bases: TGCAGTGCTAACGAAGGACAGGGAGAAAACACCATATATTTT. This gives the protein CSANEGQGENTIYF.

This clonotype appeared many times. V usage is TRBV7-9 and J usage is TRBJ2-7; tentative D call: TRBD2 (6 bases). The V end lost 5 bases, the J end lost 2 bases, and 16 bases lay between the germline ends. Germline V gene sequence: CDR1 SEHNR, CDR2 FQNEAQ (reference sequence). CDR3 size: 15 residues. In DNA form, the CDR3 reads TGTGCCAGCAGCCCTCTTGGCGGGGAAGCCTACGAGCAGTACTTC. Its protein is CASSPLGGEAYEQYF.

The table lists this clonotype with a few counts. The gene calls are TRBV3-1 and TRBJ2-3; 11 bases agree with TRBD2. Trimming removed 4 bases from V and 4 bases from J; junction bases left unmatched: 4. The CDR3 totals 15 residues. Germline values: CDR1 LGHDT, CDR2 YNNKEL (reference sequence). Here the CDR3 reads CASSLAGGPPDTQYF. The CDR3 coding sequence is TGTGCCAGCAGCCTAGCGGGAGGGCCTCCAGATACGCAGTATTTT.

This clonotype came up many times. V and J are TRBV29-1 and TRBJ1-1; D ambiguous. Per germline, CDR1 SQVTM and CDR2 ANQGSEA. With 7 bases removed from V and 3 bases from J, the gap between germline ends came to 9 bases. CDR3 length: 11 residues. In DNA, the CDR3 is TGCAGCGCCTTCGTGGACACTGAAGCTTTCTTT. Residues: CSAFVDTEAFF.

Ten or more counts support this clonotype. The V gene is TRBV7-2, the J gene TRBJ1-3, with 8 positions matching TRBD1. Germline CDR1 reads SGHTA; CDR2 reads FQGNSA. The CDR3 length is 16 residues. V gave up 5 bases and J gave up 4 bases; unmatched junction bases: 10. The CDR3: CASSPEDRVRGNTIYF. The DNA for the CDR3 is TGTGCCAGCAGCCCAGAGGACAGGGTGAGAGGAAACACCATATATTTT.

V and J are TRBV3-1 and TRBJ2-7; D is unclear. Trimming shortened V by 0 bases and J by 1 base, and 7 bases separated the two germline ends. This CDR3 region has 14 residues. Per the germline V gene, CDR1 is LGHDT and CDR2 is YNNKEL (reference sequence). CDR3 region: CASSQEAQSYEQYF. The CDR3 bases are TGTGCCAGCAGCCAAGAGGCACAGTCCTACGAGCAGTACTTC.

The gene calls are TRBV24-1 and TRBJ2-1, with 15 positions matching TRBD2. This CDR3 is 19 amino acids long. Germline-derived CDR1 and CDR2 are KGHDR and SFDVKD. V shed 5 bases and J 0 bases; nucleotides not matched to a gene: 7. Written as DNA, the CDR3 is TGTGCCACCAGTGCTGGACTAGCGGGGGGGCAGAGCTCCTACAATGAGCAGTTCTTC. It yields the protein CATSAGLAGGQSSYNEQFF.

This clonotype was seen a few times. This chain joins TRBV20-1 and TRBJ1-1; D gene ambiguous. The germline CDR1 and CDR2 sequences are DFQATT and SNEGSKA (reference sequence). V was cut by 6 bases and J by 0 bases, with 14 bases left in between. CDR3 size: 14 residues. As DNA, the CDR3 is TGCAGTGCCCAGCCGTTAACGGTGAACACTGAAGCTTTCTTT. Translated: CSAQPLTVNTEAFF.

This clonotype came up many times. The V and J genes are TRBV9 and TRBJ2-2; D ambiguous. V was pared by 4 bases and J by 8 bases, with 9 bases between. Germline values: CDR1 SGDLS, CDR2 YYNGEE. The CDR3 has 12 amino acids. CDR3 nucleotides: TGTGCCAGCAGCCCCATTAGGGGGGAGCTGTTTTTT. It yields the protein CASSPIRGELFF.

For this clonotype: A much larger clone differs from this one at a single base, so this may be a read error. This rearrangement joins TRBV5-1 to TRBJ2-3, with 10 bases matching TRBD2. CDR1 and CDR2 from the germline V gene are SGHRS and YFSETQ. The CDR3 has 17 amino acids. The chain's CDR3 is CGSSLFSSGSFTDTQYF. In nucleotides, the CDR3 is TGCGGCAGCAGCTTGTTTTCTAGCGGGAGCTTCACAGATACGCAGTATTTT.

This clonotype showed up many times. The rearrangement joins TRBV9 to TRBJ2-5, with D tentatively TRBD2 (5 bases). Germline values: CDR1 SGDLS, CDR2 YYNGEE. The CDR3 spans 15 residues. V was cut by 3 bases and J by 1 base, with 13 bases left in between. The CDR3 coding sequence is TGTGCCAGCAGCGGCGCGCCTGGACTCCAAGAGACCCAGTACTTC. Protein: CASSGAPGLQETQYF.

This clonotype was counted many times. The chain links TRBV11-2 to TRBJ2-5; the match to TRBD1 covers 7 bases. The germline V gene encodes CDR1 SGHAT and CDR2 FQNNGV. The junction had 4 bases not matched to a gene; V was cut back by 1 base and J by 5 bases. This CDR3 is built from 14 residues. The DNA of the CDR3 is TGTGCCAGCAGCTTAGTGACAGGGCTGGAGACCCAGTACTTC. Translated: CASSLVTGLETQYF. Supplemented by reference TRBV11-2 and TRBJ2-5, the full variable domain reads EAGVAQSPRYKIIEKRQSVAFWCNPISGHATLYWYQQILGQGPKLLIQFQNNGVVDDSQLPKDRFSAERLKGVDSTLKIQPAKLEDSAVYLCASSLVTGLETQYFGPGTRLLVL.

This clonotype was seen at least ten times. At one end, the junction sequence differs from germline, possibly due to a read error. The chain combines TRBV29-1 with TRBJ2-7; 8 nucleotides agree with TRBD2. CDR1 SQVTM and CDR2 ANQGSEA come from the germline V gene. The CDR3 loop spans 9 amino acids. The CDR3: CIAPGGKEF. Here the CDR3 DNA reads TGCATCGCCCCGGGGGGGAAGGAGTTC.

The CDR3 here is CASSTPGLAGWGSYNEQFF. CDR3 nucleotides: TGTGCCAGCAGCACCCCGGGACTAGCGGGATGGGGCTCCTACAATGAGCAGTTCTTC. This sequence joins TRBV7-8 and TRBJ2-1, with 13 bases matching TRBD2. CDR1 and CDR2 from the germline V gene are SGHVS and FQNEAQ. The CDR3 sequence is 19 residues long. The V and J ends lost 5 bases and 0 bases, in that order; junction bases with no gene match: 10.

This chain uses TRBV7-3 with TRBJ2-1; 11 bases are a match to TRBD2. V was pared by 5 bases and J by 6 bases, with 9 bases of the junction left unmatched. The CDR3 is made up of 16 amino acids. The germline CDR1 and CDR2 sequences are SGHTA and FQGTGA. This CDR3 is CASSPQGTSGFNEQFF. CDR3 sequence (DNA): TGTGCCAGCAGCCCGCAAGGGACTAGCGGATTCAATGAGCAGTTCTTC.

This clonotype was counted ten times or more. This chain uses TRBV6-4 with TRBJ2-5; TRBD2 is a possible D gene (5 bases). Germline lookup yields CDR1 MRHNA and CDR2 SNTAGT. Trimming stripped 2 bases from V and 3 bases from J, with 19 bases between. This CDR3 region has 17 residues. CDR3: CASSDPIVRHGEETQYF. CDR3 in DNA: TGTGCCAGCAGTGACCCTATTGTGAGACACGGGGAAGAGACCCAGTACTTC.

This clonotype was counted only a few times. The V and J genes are TRBV7-2 and TRBJ2-1; D possibly corresponds to TRBD2 (5 bases). The CDR3 is 13 amino acids. The germline gives CDR1 SGHTA, CDR2 FQGNSA. Trimming shortened V by 5 bases and J by 5 bases, and 10 bases separated the two germline ends. This CDR3 reads CASSRGLHNEQFF. Written as DNA, the CDR3 is TGTGCCAGCAGCAGAGGACTTCACAATGAGCAGTTCTTC. The entire variable domain, with the rest obtained from reference TRBV7-2 and TRBJ2-1, is as follows: GAGVSQSPSNKVTEKGKDVELRCDPISGHTALYWYRQSLGQGLEFLIYFQGNSAPDKSGLPSDRFSAERTGGSVSTLTIQRTQQEDSAVYLCASSRGLHNEQFFGPGTRLTVL.

This clonotype was seen a few times. The chain has TRBV29-1 and TRBJ2-3; D is possibly TRBD2 (6 bases). V was cut by 3 bases and J by 4 bases, with 8 bases left in between. This CDR3 contains 12 residues. Germline V gene sequence: CDR1 SQVTM, CDR2 ANQGSEA. The CDR3 coding sequence is TGCAGCGTTGAGCGGGATGCAGATACGCAGTATTTT. This gives the protein CSVERDADTQYF.

This clonotype turned up a few times. The chain joins TRBV20-1 to TRBJ2-1, with 10 bases aligning to TRBD2. The CDR3 covers 17 residues. J was trimmed by 1 base and V by 4 bases; bases with no gene match: 10. Germline V lookup: CDR1 DFQATT, CDR2 SNEGSKA (reference sequence). CDR3 nucleotide sequence: TGCAGTGCTATCGCTAGCGGGAGCCACGATTCCTACAATGAGCAGTTCTTC. This translates into CSAIASGSHDSYNEQFF.

V gene TRBV28 combines with J gene TRBJ2-1; 8 bases are a match to TRBD2. J lost 3 bases, V lost 3 bases, and 4 bases had no gene match. The germline V gene has CDR1 MDHEN and CDR2 SYDVKM. CDR3 length: 15 amino acids. The CDR3 here is CASSFRSGGYNEQFF. In DNA form, the CDR3 reads TGTGCCAGCAGTTTCCGGAGCGGGGGCTACAATGAGCAGTTCTTC.

This clonotype occurred many times. J is TRBJ1-6 and V is TRBV7-9, with D possibly matching TRBD1 (6 bases). Trimming removed 5 bases from V and 10 bases from J, with 15 bases in between. The CDR3 sequence is 14 residues long. Germline V gene data show CDR1 as SEHNR and CDR2 as FQNEAQ (reference sequence). In nucleotides, the CDR3 is TGTGCCAGCAGCCCACAGGGCCAAGGGTCACCCCTCCACTTT. Its protein product is CASSPQGQGSPLHF. Looking up the rest from reference TRBV7-9 and TRBJ1-6 gives the full variable domain: DTGVSQNPRHKITKRGQNVTFRCDPISEHNRLYWYRQTLGQGPEFLTYFQNEAQLEKSRLLSDRFSAERPKGSFSTLEIQRTEQGDSAMYLCASSPQGQGSPLHFGNGTRLTVT.

This clonotype showed up many times. The V call is TRBV29-1, the J call TRBJ2-1, with no clear D. V was shortened by 3 bases and J by 3 bases, with 12 bases between the two germline ends. Germline V lookup: CDR1 SQVTM, CDR2 ANQGSEA. This CDR3 region has 14 residues. The CDR3, as DNA: TGCAGCGTTGAGCCACCGCCGAGCTACAATGAGCAGTTCTTC. It specifies CSVEPPPSYNEQFF.

This clonotype showed up many times. The V and J genes are TRBV6-5 and TRBJ2-7; maybe TRBD1 (5 bases). In germline, CDR1 is MNHEY, CDR2 SVGAGI. V lost 6 bases, J lost 0 bases, and 15 bases lay in between. This CDR3 is built from 15 residues. CDR3: CASSSWKGISYEQYF. The CDR3 DNA follows: TGTGCCAGCAGCTCATGGAAGGGGATCTCCTACGAGCAGTACTTC.

This clonotype was seen repeatedly, ten times or more. The chain combines TRBV7-9 with TRBJ1-4; 7 nucleotides match TRBD1. The ends lost 7 bases at V and 8 bases at J; junction bases unmatched: 10. Germline values: CDR1 SEHNR, CDR2 FQNEAQ (reference sequence). The CDR3 consists of 14 residues. The CDR3 region is CASNQQGFEEKLFF. The CDR3 DNA follows: TGTGCCAGCAACCAACAGGGGTTTGAGGAAAAACTGTTTTTT.